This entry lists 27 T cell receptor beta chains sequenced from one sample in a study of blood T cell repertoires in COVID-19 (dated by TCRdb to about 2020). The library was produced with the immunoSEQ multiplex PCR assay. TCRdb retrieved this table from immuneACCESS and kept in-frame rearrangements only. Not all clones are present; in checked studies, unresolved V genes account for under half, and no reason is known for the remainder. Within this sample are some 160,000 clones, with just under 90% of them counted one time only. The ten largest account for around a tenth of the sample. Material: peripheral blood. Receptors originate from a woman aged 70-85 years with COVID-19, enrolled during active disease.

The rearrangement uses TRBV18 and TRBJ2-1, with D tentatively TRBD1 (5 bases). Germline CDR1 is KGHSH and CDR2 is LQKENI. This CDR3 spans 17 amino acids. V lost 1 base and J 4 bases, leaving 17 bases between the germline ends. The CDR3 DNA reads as TGTGCCAGCTCACCACTCGACTGGGCAGGGTCATACAATGAGCAGTTCTTC. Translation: CASSPLDWAGSYNEQFF.

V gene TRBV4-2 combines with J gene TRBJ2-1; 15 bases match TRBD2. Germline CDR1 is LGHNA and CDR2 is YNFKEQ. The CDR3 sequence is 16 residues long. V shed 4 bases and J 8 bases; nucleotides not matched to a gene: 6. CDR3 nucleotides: TGTGCCAGCAGCCGACGGACTAGCGGGGGGGCGGATGAGCAGTTCTTC. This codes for CASSRRTSGGADEQFF.

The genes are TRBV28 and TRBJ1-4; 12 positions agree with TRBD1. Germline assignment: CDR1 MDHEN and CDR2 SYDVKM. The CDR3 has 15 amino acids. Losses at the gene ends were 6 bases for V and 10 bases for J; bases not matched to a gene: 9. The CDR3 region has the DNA TGTGCCAGCAGGGAAGGGACAGGGGGCTCGGGAAAACTGTTTTTT. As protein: CASREGTGGSGKLFF.

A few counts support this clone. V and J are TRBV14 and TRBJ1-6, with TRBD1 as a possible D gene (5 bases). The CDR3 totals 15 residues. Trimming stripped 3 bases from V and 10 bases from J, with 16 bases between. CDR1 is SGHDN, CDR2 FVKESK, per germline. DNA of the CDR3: TGTGCCAGCAGCCATTCGGGGGGGATGGCATCACCCCTCCACTTT. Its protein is CASSHSGGMASPLHF.

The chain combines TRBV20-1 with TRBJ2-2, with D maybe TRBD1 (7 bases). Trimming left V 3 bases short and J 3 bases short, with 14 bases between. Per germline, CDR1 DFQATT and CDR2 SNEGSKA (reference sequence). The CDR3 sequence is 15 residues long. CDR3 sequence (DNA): TGCAGTGCTAGTATAACCAGGGGGGACACCGGGGAGCTGTTTTTT. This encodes CSASITRGDTGELFF.

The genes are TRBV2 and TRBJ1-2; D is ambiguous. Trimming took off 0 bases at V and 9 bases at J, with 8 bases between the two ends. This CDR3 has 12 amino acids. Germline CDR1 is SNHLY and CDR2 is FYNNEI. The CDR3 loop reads CASSEARRRYTF. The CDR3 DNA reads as TGTGCCAGCAGTGAAGCGCGCAGGCGCTACACCTTC.

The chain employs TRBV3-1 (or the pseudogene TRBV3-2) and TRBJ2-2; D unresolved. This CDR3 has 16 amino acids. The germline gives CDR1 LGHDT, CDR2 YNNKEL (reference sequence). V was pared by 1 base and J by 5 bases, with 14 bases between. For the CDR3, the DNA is TGTGCCAGCAGCCAAGTAAGAAGTCTCGGGACCGGGGAGCTGTTTTTT. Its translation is CASSQVRSLGTGELFF.

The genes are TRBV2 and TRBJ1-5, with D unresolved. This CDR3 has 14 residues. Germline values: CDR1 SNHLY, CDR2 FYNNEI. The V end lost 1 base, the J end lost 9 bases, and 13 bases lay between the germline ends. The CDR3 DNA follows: TGTGCCAGCAGTGAAGAACGGGGATTTAGGCCCCAGCATTTT. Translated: CASSEERGFRPQHF.

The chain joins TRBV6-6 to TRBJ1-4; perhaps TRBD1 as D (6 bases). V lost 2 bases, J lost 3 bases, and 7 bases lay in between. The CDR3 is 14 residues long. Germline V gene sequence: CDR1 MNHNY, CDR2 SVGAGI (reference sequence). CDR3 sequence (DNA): TGTGCCAGCAGTTACGGACAGCCTAATGAAAAACTGTTTTTT. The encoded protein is CASSYGQPNEKLFF.

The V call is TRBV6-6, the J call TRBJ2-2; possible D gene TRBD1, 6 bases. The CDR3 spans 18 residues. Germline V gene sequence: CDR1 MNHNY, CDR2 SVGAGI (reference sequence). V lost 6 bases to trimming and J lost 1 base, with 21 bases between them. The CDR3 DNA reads TGTGCCAGCAGCCGAGTTACCCCGGGACATCTGAACACCGGGGAGCTGTTTTTT. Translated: CASSRVTPGHLNTGELFF.

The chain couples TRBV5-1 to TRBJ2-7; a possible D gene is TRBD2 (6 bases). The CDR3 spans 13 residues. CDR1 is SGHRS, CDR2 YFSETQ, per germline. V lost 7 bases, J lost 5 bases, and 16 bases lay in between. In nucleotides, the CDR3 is TGCGCCAGCGCGGGATCTCTTCTGAACGAGCAGTACTTC. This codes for CASAGSLLNEQYF.

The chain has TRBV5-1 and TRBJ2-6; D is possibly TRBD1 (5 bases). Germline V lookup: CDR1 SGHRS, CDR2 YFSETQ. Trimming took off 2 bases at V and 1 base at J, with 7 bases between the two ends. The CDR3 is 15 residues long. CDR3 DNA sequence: TGCGCCAGCAGCTTTTCAGGGTCTGGGGCCAACGTCCTGACTTTC. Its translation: CASSFSGSGANVLTF.

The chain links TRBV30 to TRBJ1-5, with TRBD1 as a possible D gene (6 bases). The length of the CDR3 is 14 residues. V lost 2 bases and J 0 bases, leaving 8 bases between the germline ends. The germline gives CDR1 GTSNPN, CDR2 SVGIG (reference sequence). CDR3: CAWSSDSSNQPQHF. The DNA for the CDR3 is TGTGCCTGGAGTTCGGACAGTAGCAATCAGCCCCAGCATTTT.

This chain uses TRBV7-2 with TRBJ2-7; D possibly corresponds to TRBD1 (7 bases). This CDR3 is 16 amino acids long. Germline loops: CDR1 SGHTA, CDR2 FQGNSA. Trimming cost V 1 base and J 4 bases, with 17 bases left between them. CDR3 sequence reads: CASSLGQGLLSYEQYF. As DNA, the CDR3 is TGTGCCAGCAGCTTAGGACAGGGACTCTTATCGTACGAGCAGTACTTC.

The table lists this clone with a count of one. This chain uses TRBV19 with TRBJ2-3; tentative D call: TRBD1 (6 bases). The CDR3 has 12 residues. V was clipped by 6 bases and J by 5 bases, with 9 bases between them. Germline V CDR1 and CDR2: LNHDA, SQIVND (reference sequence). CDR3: CASSQGGDTQYF. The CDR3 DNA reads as TGTGCCAGTAGCCAAGGGGGAGATACGCAGTATTTT. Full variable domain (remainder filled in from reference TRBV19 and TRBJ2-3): DGGITQSPKYLFRKEGQNVTLSCEQNLNHDAMYWYRQDPGQGLRLIYYSQIVNDFQKGDIAEGYSVSREKKESFPLTVTSAQKNPTAFYLCASSQGGDTQYFGPGTRLTVL.

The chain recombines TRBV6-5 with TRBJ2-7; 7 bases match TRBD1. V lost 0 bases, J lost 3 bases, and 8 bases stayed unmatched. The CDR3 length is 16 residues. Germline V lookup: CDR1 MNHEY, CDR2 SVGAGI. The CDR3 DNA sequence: TGTGCCAGCAGTTACTCAACAGGGGAAGTTAGCTACGAGCAGTACTTC. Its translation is CASSYSTGEVSYEQYF.

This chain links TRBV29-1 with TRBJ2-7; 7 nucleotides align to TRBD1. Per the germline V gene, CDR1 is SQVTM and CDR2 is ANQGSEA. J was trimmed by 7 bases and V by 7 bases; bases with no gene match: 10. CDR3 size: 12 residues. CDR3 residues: CSAPGQRGEQYF. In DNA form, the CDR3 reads TGCAGCGCCCCGGGACAGCGTGGTGAGCAGTACTTC.

CDR3 region: CASSLQQGSSYEQYF. CDR3 bases: TGTGCCAGCAGTTTACAGCAGGGATCCTCCTACGAGCAGTACTTC. The rearrangement uses TRBV27 and TRBJ2-7; a possible D gene is TRBD1 (5 bases). Germline CDR1 MNHEY, CDR2 SMNVEV (reference sequence). The CDR3 runs to 15 residues. Deletions cut 2 bases from V and 0 bases from J, with 11 bases between.

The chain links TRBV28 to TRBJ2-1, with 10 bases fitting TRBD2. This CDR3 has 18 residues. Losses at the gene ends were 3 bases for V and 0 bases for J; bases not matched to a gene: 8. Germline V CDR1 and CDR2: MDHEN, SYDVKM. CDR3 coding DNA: TGTGCCAGCAGTTTTACTAGCGGGGAACCAAGCTCCTACAATGAGCAGTTCTTC. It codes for CASSFTSGEPSSYNEQFF. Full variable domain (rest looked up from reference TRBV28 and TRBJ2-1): DVKVTQSSRYLVKRTGEKVFLECVQDMDHENMFWYRQDPGLGLRLIYFSYDVKMKEKGDIPEGYSVSREKKERFSLILESASTNQTSMYLCASSFTSGEPSSYNEQFFGPGTRLTVL.

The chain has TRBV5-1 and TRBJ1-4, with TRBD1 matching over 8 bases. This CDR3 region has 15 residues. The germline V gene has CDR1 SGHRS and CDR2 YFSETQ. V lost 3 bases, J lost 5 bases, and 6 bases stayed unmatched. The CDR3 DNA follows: TGCGCCAGCAGCTGGGCGACAGGGGTGAATGAAAAACTGTTTTTT. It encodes CASSWATGVNEKLFF.

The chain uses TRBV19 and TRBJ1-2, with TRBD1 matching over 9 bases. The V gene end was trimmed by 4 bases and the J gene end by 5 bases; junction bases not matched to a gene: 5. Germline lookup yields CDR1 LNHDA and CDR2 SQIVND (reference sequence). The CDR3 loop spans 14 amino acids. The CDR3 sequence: CASSNGQGRYGYTF. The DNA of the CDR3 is TGTGCCAGTAGTAACGGACAGGGGAGGTATGGCTACACCTTC.

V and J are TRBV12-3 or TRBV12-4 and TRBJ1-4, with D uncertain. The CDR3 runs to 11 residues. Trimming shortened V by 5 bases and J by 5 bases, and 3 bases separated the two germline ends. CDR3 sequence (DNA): TGTGCCAGCAGTCGGAATGAAAAACTGTTTTTT. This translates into CASSRNEKLFF.

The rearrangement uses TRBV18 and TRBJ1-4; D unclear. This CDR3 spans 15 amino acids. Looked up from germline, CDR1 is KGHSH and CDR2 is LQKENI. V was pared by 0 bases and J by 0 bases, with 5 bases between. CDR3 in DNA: TGTGCCAGCTCACCACCGTTAACAACTAATGAAAAACTGTTTTTT. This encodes CASSPPLTTNEKLFF.

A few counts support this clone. The CDR3: CASSPPGGGWIYGYTF. The CDR3 DNA reads as TGTGCCAGCAGCCCACCTGGAGGGGGCTGGATCTATGGCTACACCTTC. This chain uses TRBV3-1 (or the pseudogene TRBV3-2) with TRBJ1-2; 7 bases match TRBD1. Germline V gene lookup returns CDR1 LGHDT and CDR2 YNNKEL (reference sequence). J gave up 4 bases and V 4 bases, and 12 bases lay outside the gene matches. The CDR3 has 16 amino acids.

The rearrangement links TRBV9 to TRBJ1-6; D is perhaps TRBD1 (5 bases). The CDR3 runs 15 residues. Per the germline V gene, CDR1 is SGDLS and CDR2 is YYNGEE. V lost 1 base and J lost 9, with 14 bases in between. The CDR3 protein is CASSVNRDWSSPLHF. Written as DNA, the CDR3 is TGTGCCAGCAGCGTAAATAGGGACTGGTCTTCACCCCTCCACTTT.

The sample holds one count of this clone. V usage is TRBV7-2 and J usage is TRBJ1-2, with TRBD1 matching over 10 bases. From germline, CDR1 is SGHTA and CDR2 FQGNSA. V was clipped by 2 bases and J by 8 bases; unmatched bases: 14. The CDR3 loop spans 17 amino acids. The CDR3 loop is CASSLLTPGQGLGGYTF. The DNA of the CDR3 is TGTGCCAGCAGCTTATTGACTCCGGGACAGGGGTTAGGGGGCTACACCTTC.

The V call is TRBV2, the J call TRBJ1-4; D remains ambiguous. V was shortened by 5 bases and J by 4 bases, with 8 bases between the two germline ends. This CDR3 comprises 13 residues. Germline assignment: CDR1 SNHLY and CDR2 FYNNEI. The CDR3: CASSRSFNEKLFF. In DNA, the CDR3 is TGTGCCAGCAGTCGTAGTTTTAATGAAAAACTGTTTTTT.